The T cell receptor beta chain under discussion was sequenced for a study of spatial heterogeneity in lung cancer. In the study overall: Tumor-region TCR transcript counts correlated strongly with a T cell module score from matched bulk RNA-seq. Study findings and constraints: Expanded intratumoral alpha and beta TCR counts tracked tumor mutation counts.

The CDR3 is 16 amino acids. V was clipped by 4 bases and J by 7 bases, with 22 bases between them. Germline lookup yields CDR1 SGHNT and CDR2 YENEEA. Stated time point: sample taken at primary tumor resection. Unsorted samples of tumor, nontumor lung or frozen PBMC had their whole RNA sequenced. Notes on this clonotype: Its antigen is currently unknown.

Individually, TCR cDNA molecules were each labelled with a unique molecular identifier. TCRdb analysed the 5' RACE reads with MiXCR anew, one entry per CDR3 protein. The table records approximately 7,000 distinct CDR3 sequences, under 20% of them present only once. The input for sequencing was lung tumor tissue, taken at surgery. This receptor was obtained from a female donor with early-stage non-small cell lung cancer. This chain uses TRBV11-3 with TRBJ2-5, with D perhaps matching TRBD2 (6 bases). CDR3 coding DNA: TGTGCCAGCAGCTCACCCCCCGGGACTTCCTTCGGGACCCAGTACTTC. Encoded protein: CASSSPPGTSFGTQYF.